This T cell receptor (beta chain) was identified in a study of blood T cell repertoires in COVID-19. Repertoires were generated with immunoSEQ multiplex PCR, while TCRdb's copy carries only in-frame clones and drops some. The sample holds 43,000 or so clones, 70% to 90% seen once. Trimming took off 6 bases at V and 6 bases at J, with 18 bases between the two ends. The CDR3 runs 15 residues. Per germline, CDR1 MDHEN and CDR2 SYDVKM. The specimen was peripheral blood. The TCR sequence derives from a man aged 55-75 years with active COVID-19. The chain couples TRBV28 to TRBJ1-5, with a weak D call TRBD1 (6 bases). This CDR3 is CASRSTGERSQPQHF. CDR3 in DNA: TGTGCCAGCAGGTCGACAGGAGAACGTTCTCAGCCCCAGCATTTT.